The 21 T cell receptor beta chains in this list originate from one sample, sequenced in a study of blood T cell repertoires in COVID-19. Sequencing used immunoSEQ multiplex PCR; TCRdb keeps in-frame clones, though not all of them. The data hold roughly 26,000 clones, with around 65% observed a single time. Sequencing input: peripheral blood. All receptors come from a man aged 55 to 70 with active or convalescent COVID-19.

V usage is TRBV4-2 and J usage is TRBJ1-4; no definite D call. V was clipped by 2 bases and J by 0 bases, with 13 bases between them. Per germline, CDR1 LGHNA and CDR2 YNFKEQ. This CDR3 has 17 amino acids. CDR3 DNA sequence: TGTGCCAGCAGCCAACCAGGCGCAGCTGCAACTAATGAAAAACTGTTTTTT. Translated, it gives CASSQPGAAATNEKLFF.

This chain connects TRBV6-5 to TRBJ1-5; D is undetermined. CDR3 length equals 14 residues. V was shortened by 6 bases and J by 3 bases, with 12 bases between the two germline ends. The germline V gene encodes CDR1 MNHEY and CDR2 SVGAGI. This chain's CDR3 is CASSKWRVNQPQHF. CDR3 bases: TGTGCCAGCAGCAAGTGGAGGGTCAATCAGCCCCAGCATTTT.

Here the CDR3 DNA reads TGTGCCAGCAGCTCGAGGCGGGAGCAGTACTTC. This encodes CASSSRREQYF. V gene TRBV5-6 combines with J gene TRBJ2-7; D is unresolved. The V end was cut by 3 bases, the J end by 7 bases, with 8 bases between. The CDR3 spans 11 residues. Germline V gene lookup returns CDR1 SGHDT and CDR2 YYEEEE.

This clone showed up just a few times. V gene TRBV19 combines with J gene TRBJ1-2; no clear D. The CDR3 covers 12 residues. V gave up 10 bases and J gave up 8 bases, with 17 bases separating them. Germline CDR1 LNHDA, CDR2 SQIVND (reference sequence). CDR3 nucleotide sequence: TGTGCCACCGCCGAGGGCCTGCGAGGCTACACCTTC. The encoded protein is CATAEGLRGYTF.

This chain connects TRBV29-1 to TRBJ2-7; 7 nucleotides agree with TRBD1. CDR1 is SQVTM, CDR2 ANQGSEA, per germline. The CDR3 is 14 amino acids. The J segment lost 0 bases and the V segment lost 5 bases, leaving 7 bases of the junction unmatched. The CDR3 nucleotides are TGCAGCGTTAAGGACAGGTTGAGCTCCTACGAGCAGTACTTC. It is translated as CSVKDRLSSYEQYF.

The rearrangement uses TRBV3-1 (or the pseudogene TRBV3-2) and TRBJ2-1; 12 nucleotides line up with TRBD2. The CDR3 sequence is 17 residues long. CDR1 and CDR2 from the germline V gene are LGHDT and YNNKEL (reference sequence). J lost 3 bases, V lost 4 bases, and 7 bases had no gene match. The CDR3 DNA sequence: TGTGCCAGCAGCCTCGGGACTAGCGGGCTCAGCTACAATGAGCAGTTCTTC. Encoded protein: CASSLGTSGLSYNEQFF.

V usage is TRBV20-1 and J usage is TRBJ1-1; D gene uncertain. Germline CDR1 and CDR2: DFQATT and SNEGSKA (reference sequence). Between the trimmed V and J ends, which lost 3 bases and 6 bases, there was a span of 11 bases. The CDR3 has 12 amino acids. Written as DNA, the CDR3 is TGCAGTGCTAGTTCCGGGAAAGCTGAAGCTTTCTTT. This translates into CSASSGKAEAFF.

The rearrangement uses TRBV18 and TRBJ2-3; 7 bases are shared with TRBD1. Germline V gene lookup returns CDR1 KGHSH and CDR2 LQKENI. V lost 4 bases to trimming and J lost 4 bases; unmatched junction nucleotides: 5. The CDR3 spans 14 residues. CDR3 DNA sequence: TGTGCCAGCTCACGTAGTACAGGGGCAGATACGCAGTATTTT. Protein product: CASSRSTGADTQYF.

The rearrangement links TRBV27 to TRBJ1-6; D may be TRBD1 (6 bases). The germline gives CDR1 MNHEY, CDR2 SMNVEV (reference sequence). The CDR3 loop spans 16 amino acids. Trimming shortened V by 6 bases and J by 3 bases, and 15 bases separated the two germline ends. CDR3 in amino acids: CASRRDRSRYNSPLHF. CDR3 DNA sequence: TGTGCCAGCAGGCGAGACAGGAGTCGCTATAATTCACCCCTCCACTTT.

The CDR3 loop is CASSTGTGERGANVLTF. CDR3 bases: TGTGCCAGCAGCACCGGGACAGGGGAACGTGGGGCCAACGTCCTGACTTTC. The chain carries TRBV5-4 and TRBJ2-6; 10 nucleotides align to TRBD1. The CDR3 loop spans 17 amino acids. Germline V gene data show CDR1 as SGHNT and CDR2 as YYREEE (reference sequence). The V gene end was trimmed by 4 bases and the J gene end by 3 bases; junction bases not matched to a gene: 7.

The CDR3: CASRDLSSYNEQFF. CDR3 bases: TGTGCGAGTCGGGACTTATCCTCCTACAATGAGCAGTTCTTC. This chain joins TRBV19 and TRBJ2-1; TRBD2 is a possible D gene (6 bases). From germline, CDR1 is LNHDA and CDR2 SQIVND (reference sequence). The CDR3 extends over 14 amino acids.

J is TRBJ2-1 and V is TRBV6-4; 8 bases line up with TRBD1. Germline CDR1 reads MRHNA; CDR2 reads SNTAGT. With 5 bases clipped from V and 8 bases from J, the junction kept 14 bases outside the gene matches. The CDR3 covers 16 residues. The CDR3, as DNA: TGTGCCAGCAGTCGCAAACCGGGACAGGTTACCGATGAGCAGTTCTTC. Residues: CASSRKPGQVTDEQFF.

The chain links TRBV10-3 to TRBJ2-2, with D hard to call. The germline gives CDR1 ENHRY, CDR2 SYGVKD. The CDR3 covers 13 residues. Trimming removed 3 bases from V and 0 bases from J, with 2 bases in between. This CDR3 reads CAISDTNTGELFF. CDR3 DNA sequence: TGTGCCATCAGTGATACGAACACCGGGGAGCTGTTTTTT.

The chain carries TRBV7-8 and TRBJ1-4; possible D gene TRBD1, 6 bases. The germline V gene has CDR1 SGHVS and CDR2 FQNEAQ. This CDR3 has 16 residues. Trimming stripped 5 bases from V and 1 base from J, with 14 bases between. CDR3 coding DNA: TGTGCCAGCAGCCCCGCAACAGGGAAAACTAATGAAAAACTGTTTTTT. It translates to CASSPATGKTNEKLFF.

The chain couples TRBV3-1 (or the pseudogene TRBV3-2) to TRBJ1-6, with D unclear. In germline, CDR1 is LGHDT, CDR2 YNNKEL (reference sequence). Trimming shortened V by 8 bases and J by 0 bases, and 14 bases separated the two germline ends. The CDR3 extends over 16 amino acids. This CDR3 reads CASHSRQSSYNSPLHF. The CDR3 bases are TGTGCCAGCCACTCCAGGCAAAGCTCCTATAATTCACCCCTCCACTTT.

This CDR3 is CASTRQGLTEAFF. The CDR3 DNA is TGCGCCAGCACCAGACAGGGCCTTACTGAAGCTTTCTTT. The chain couples TRBV5-1 to TRBJ1-1, with 7 bases fitting TRBD1. The CDR3 has 13 amino acids. After removal of 6 bases from V and 5 bases from J, the junction contained 7 bases not matched to a gene. CDR1 SGHRS and CDR2 YFSETQ come from the germline V gene.

The chain recombines TRBV7-3 with TRBJ2-7, with a tentative D call TRBD2 (5 bases). Between the trimmed V and J ends, which lost 2 bases and 7 bases, there was a span of 18 bases. Germline lookup yields CDR1 SGHTA and CDR2 FQGTGA. The CDR3 totals 15 residues. The CDR3 sequence is CASSLDRETGREQYF. CDR3 sequence (DNA): TGTGCCAGCAGCTTAGATAGGGAGACGGGAAGGGAGCAGTACTTC.

The chain couples TRBV7-9 to TRBJ1-1, with a weak D call TRBD1 (5 bases). The CDR3 runs to 12 residues. Germline V gene data show CDR1 as SEHNR and CDR2 as FQNEAQ (reference sequence). Trimming shortened V by 4 bases and J by 9 bases, and 12 bases separated the two germline ends. The CDR3 loop is CASSSSDRQAFF. CDR3 bases: TGTGCCAGCAGCTCCTCCGACAGACAAGCTTTCTTT.

This clone counts as medium-sized. The V call is TRBV19, the J call TRBJ2-7; TRBD2 aligns across 12 bases. The J segment lost 3 bases and the V segment lost 4 bases, leaving 4 bases of the junction unmatched. Germline CDR1 and CDR2: LNHDA and SQIVND (reference sequence). The CDR3 is 15 amino acids. DNA for the CDR3: TGTGCCAGTAGTAACGGACTAGCGGGGATCTACGAGCAGTACTTC. It yields the protein CASSNGLAGIYEQYF.

V is TRBV5-1 and J is TRBJ2-7; D possibly corresponds to TRBD1 (5 bases). In germline, CDR1 is SGHRS, CDR2 YFSETQ. The CDR3 loop spans 16 amino acids. V gave up 6 bases and J gave up 0 bases, with 19 bases separating them. The CDR3 bases are TGCGCCAGCACCCTGACGGGTCAGGGTTTCTCCTACGAGCAGTACTTC. Residues: CASTLTGQGFSYEQYF.

This clone was seen a single time. The chain carries TRBV7-2 and TRBJ1-4; no clear D. Germline V gives CDR1 SGHTA, CDR2 FQGNSA. Trimming took off 2 bases at V and 4 bases at J, with 14 bases between the two ends. This CDR3 contains 16 residues. Here the CDR3 DNA reads TGTGCCAGCAGCTTAATCTCTCGACACCGTAATGAAAAACTGTTTTTT. Translating gives CASSLISRHRNEKLFF.